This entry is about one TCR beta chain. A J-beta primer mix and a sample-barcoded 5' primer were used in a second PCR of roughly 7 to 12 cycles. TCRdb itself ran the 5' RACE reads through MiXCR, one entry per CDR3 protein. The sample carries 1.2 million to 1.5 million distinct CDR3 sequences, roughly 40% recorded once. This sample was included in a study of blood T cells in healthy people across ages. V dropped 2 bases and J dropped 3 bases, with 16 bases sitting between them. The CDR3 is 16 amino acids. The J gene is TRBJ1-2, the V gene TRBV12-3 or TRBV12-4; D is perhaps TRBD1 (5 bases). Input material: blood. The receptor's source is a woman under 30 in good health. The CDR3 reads CASSLLGWMGDYGYTF. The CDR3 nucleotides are TGTGCCAGCAGTTTACTAGGGTGGATGGGGGACTATGGCTACACCTTC.